The 20 T cell receptor beta chains below come from one sample, sequenced in a study of blood T cell repertoires in COVID-19. Sequencing was performed with immunoSEQ multiplex PCR; in TCRdb, only in-frame clones are kept and a portion is missing. In the table there are roughly 44,000 clones, roughly 89% of which are singletons. The sequencing sample was made of peripheral blood. The receptors come from an elderly man with acute or convalescent COVID-19.

The rearrangement joins TRBV29-1 to TRBJ1-2; 9 bases fit TRBD1. V lost 6 bases, J lost 6 bases, and 2 bases stayed unmatched. Germline CDR1 reads SQVTM; CDR2 reads ANQGSEA. The CDR3 extends over 11 amino acids. CDR3 coding DNA: TGCAGCGTCCGGGACAGGGATGGCTACACCTTC. This sequence encodes CSVRDRDGYTF.

V gene TRBV18 combines with J gene TRBJ2-5; D unclear. The V and J ends lost 6 bases and 3 bases respectively, with 5 bases between them. The V gene's germline CDR1 is KGHSH and CDR2 LQKENI. The CDR3 sequence is 11 residues long. The CDR3 DNA follows: TGTGCCAGCTCCTCCGAAGAGACCCAGTACTTC. This codes for CASSSEETQYF.

The chain combines TRBV5-1 with TRBJ2-3; 12 bases map to TRBD2. Germline values: CDR1 SGHRS, CDR2 YFSETQ. Trimming took 0 bases from V and 4 from J; bases not matched to a gene: 9. This CDR3 comprises 18 residues. Written as DNA, the CDR3 is TGCGCCAGCAGCTTGGAGGGCACGACTAGCGGGGGCGCAGATACGCAGTATTTT. Protein product: CASSLEGTTSGGADTQYF.

The chain links TRBV27 to TRBJ2-7; D possibly corresponds to TRBD2 (6 bases). Per the germline V gene, CDR1 is MNHEY and CDR2 is SMNVEV (reference sequence). The CDR3 is 16 amino acids. Trimming pared 8 bases from V and 0 bases from J, leaving 20 bases between. The CDR3 DNA reads TGTGCCAGCCGGACTACCGAAGGCCCCCACTCCTACGAGCAGTACTTC. This codes for CASRTTEGPHSYEQYF.

The J gene is TRBJ2-5, the V gene TRBV7-2; D remains unclear. Germline V gives CDR1 SGHTA, CDR2 FQGNSA. V was pared by 1 base and J by 4 bases, with 13 bases between. The CDR3 is made up of 15 amino acids. The CDR3 sequence is CASSLVGARGETQYF. The DNA for the CDR3 is TGTGCCAGCAGCTTAGTGGGTGCCCGAGGAGAGACCCAGTACTTC.

The genes are TRBV9 and TRBJ2-1; 7 nucleotides line up with TRBD1. CDR1 is SGDLS, CDR2 YYNGEE, per germline. V lost 0 bases and J lost 4; bases outside the gene matches: 7. The CDR3 has 16 amino acids. CDR3 loop: CASSVDRQGFYNEQFF. The CDR3 DNA is TGTGCCAGCAGCGTAGATCGACAGGGATTTTACAATGAGCAGTTCTTC.

This rearrangement joins TRBV30 to TRBJ1-3, with D possibly being TRBD1 (5 bases). CDR1 and CDR2 (germline): GTSNPN, SVGIG (reference sequence). CDR3 length equals 12 residues. Trimming pared 8 bases from V and 3 bases from J, leaving 11 bases between. The CDR3 region is CATQGNGNTIYF. For the CDR3, the DNA is TGTGCCACCCAGGGAAATGGAAACACCATATATTTT.

As regards this clone: Other DNA sequences in this specimen translate into the identical CDR3. The CDR3 loop is CASSSGYGYTF. The CDR3 nucleotides are TGTGCCAGCAGTTCGGGGTATGGCTACACCTTC. This rearrangement joins TRBV28 to TRBJ1-2; no firm D call. V lost 4 bases to trimming and J lost 5 bases, with 5 bases between them. The germline gives CDR1 MDHEN, CDR2 SYDVKM. The CDR3 spans 11 residues.

This rearrangement joins TRBV7-9 to TRBJ1-4; D remains ambiguous. CDR1 is SEHNR, CDR2 FQNEAQ, per germline (reference sequence). This CDR3 has 12 residues. Deletions cut 5 bases from V and 8 bases from J, with 9 bases between. The CDR3 loop reads CASSQEEEKLFF. The CDR3, as DNA: TGTGCCAGCAGCCAGGAGGAAGAAAAACTGTTTTTT.

The chain has TRBV2 and TRBJ2-7; TRBD1 aligns across 8 bases. CDR3 size: 13 residues. V lost 7 bases and J lost 6; bases outside the gene matches: 8. From germline, CDR1 is SNHLY and CDR2 FYNNEI. The CDR3 nucleotides read TGTGCCAGCAAGCAGGACAGGGCCCTCGAGCAGTACTTC. Residues: CASKQDRALEQYF.

V and J are TRBV28 and TRBJ1-6; D remains ambiguous. CDR1 is MDHEN, CDR2 SYDVKM, per germline. CDR3 length: 17 residues. Trimming shortened V by 5 bases and J by 4 bases, and 18 bases separated the two germline ends. This chain's CDR3 is CASSLALGRDYNSPLHF. The CDR3, as DNA: TGTGCCAGCAGTCTAGCCCTGGGTAGGGATTATAATTCACCCCTCCACTTT.

The CDR3 DNA sequence: TGTGCCACCCGGGGACAGATGAACACTGAAGCTTTCTTT. This gives the protein CATRGQMNTEAFF. The chain carries TRBV10-3 and TRBJ1-1; TRBD1 matches 7 bases. V lost 10 bases to trimming and J lost 0 bases; unmatched junction nucleotides: 5. The germline CDR1 and CDR2 sequences are ENHRY and SYGVKD. CDR3 length: 13 amino acids.

The chain recombines TRBV5-1 with TRBJ1-1, with D hard to call. CDR3 length equals 16 residues. Per germline, CDR1 SGHRS and CDR2 YFSETQ. The V end was cut by 0 bases, the J end by 3 bases, with 15 bases between. This CDR3 reads CASSLGGTTVYTEAFF. In DNA form, the CDR3 reads TGCGCCAGCAGCTTGGGTGGTACTACGGTATACACTGAAGCTTTCTTT. The variable domain in full, with the rest retrieved from reference TRBV5-1 and TRBJ1-1, is KAGVTQTPRYLIKTRGQQVTLSCSPISGHRSVSWYQQTPGQGLQFLFEYFSETQRNKGNFPGRFSGRQFSNSRSEMNVSTLELGDSALYLCASSLGGTTVYTEAFFGQGTRLTVV.

The chain has TRBV19 and TRBJ1-1; D is uncertain. Germline CDR1 reads LNHDA; CDR2 reads SQIVND (reference sequence). The CDR3 consists of 15 residues. V lost 6 bases and J 4 bases, leaving 18 bases between the germline ends. The CDR3 nucleotides are TGTGCCAGTAGGCCCGTCTTTGAGGGTCTCACTGAAGCTTTCTTT. Protein sequence: CASRPVFEGLTEAFF. Together with reference TRBV19 and TRBJ1-1, the CDR3 gives the full variable domain: DGGITQSPKYLFRKEGQNVTLSCEQNLNHDAMYWYRQDPGQGLRLIYYSQIVNDFQKGDIAEGYSVSREKKESFPLTVTSAQKNPTAFYLCASRPVFEGLTEAFFGQGTRLTVV.

This clone was observed a single time. The rearrangement joins TRBV5-1 to TRBJ2-7, with TRBD2 matching 7 bases. This CDR3 spans 15 amino acids. Trimming cost V 4 bases and J 4 bases; bases outside gene matches: 11. In germline, CDR1 is SGHRS, CDR2 YFSETQ. The CDR3 sequence: CASSALRGVGYEQYF. The DNA of the CDR3 is TGCGCCAGCAGCGCGTTACGGGGGGTAGGGTACGAGCAGTACTTC.

The chain joins TRBV6-2 or TRBV6-3 to TRBJ2-3; D perhaps matches TRBD2 (6 bases). Germline loops: CDR1 MNHEY, CDR2 SVGEGT. The CDR3 totals 14 residues. V was pared by 2 bases and J by 0 bases, with 6 bases between. The CDR3 nucleotides are TGTGCCAGCAGTTACCGGGGGAGCACAGATACGCAGTATTTT. Translating gives CASSYRGSTDTQYF.

The chain is built from TRBV5-1 and TRBJ1-3; weak D call: TRBD1 (6 bases). Germline V gene data show CDR1 as SGHRS and CDR2 as YFSETQ. The CDR3 loop spans 14 amino acids. Trimming cost V 4 bases and J 4 bases, with 12 bases left between them. The CDR3 nucleotides are TGCGCCAGCAGCGCCGGCCAGGGGGGAAACACCATATATTTT. Its protein product is CASSAGQGGNTIYF. Full variable domain (outside the CDR3, taken from reference TRBV5-1 and TRBJ1-3): KAGVTQTPRYLIKTRGQQVTLSCSPISGHRSVSWYQQTPGQGLQFLFEYFSETQRNKGNFPGRFSGRQFSNSRSEMNVSTLELGDSALYLCASSAGQGGNTIYFGEGSWLTVV.

The J gene is TRBJ1-2, the V gene TRBV19; 7 bases match TRBD1. This CDR3 has 16 amino acids. V was pared by 0 bases and J by 4 bases, with 8 bases of the junction left unmatched. Germline-derived CDR1 and CDR2 are LNHDA and SQIVND (reference sequence). CDR3 DNA sequence: TGTGCCAGTAGTATAGATGGGACAGCTACCGGCTATGGCTACACCTTC. Its protein product is CASSIDGTATGYGYTF.

The J gene is TRBJ1-4, the V gene TRBV19, with TRBD1 matching 8 bases. This CDR3 region has 16 residues. V gave up 5 bases and J gave up 8 bases; unmatched junction bases: 13. Germline V gives CDR1 LNHDA, CDR2 SQIVND (reference sequence). The CDR3 nucleotides read TGTGCCAGTAGTCCCTCCAGGACAGGGTTGTTAGAAAAACTGTTTTTT. Translating it yields CASSPSRTGLLEKLFF.

The chain combines TRBV5-4 with TRBJ2-3; weak D call: TRBD1 (5 bases). The CDR3 loop spans 14 amino acids. V lost 0 bases to trimming and J lost 4 bases, with 9 bases between them. Looked up from germline, CDR1 is SGHNT and CDR2 is YYREEE (reference sequence). The chain's CDR3 is CASSLEAGSDTQYF. The CDR3, as DNA: TGTGCCAGCAGCTTGGAGGCAGGGTCAGATACGCAGTATTTT.